This T cell receptor (beta chain) comes out of a study of blood T cell repertoires in COVID-19. The V and J ends lost 5 bases and 4 bases respectively, with 11 bases between them. The CDR3 totals 13 residues. The germline V gene encodes CDR1 KGHSH and CDR2 LQKENI. Repertoires were generated with immunoSEQ multiplex PCR, while TCRdb's copy carries only in-frame clones and drops some. The sample has about 260,000 clones; 75% to 90% are singletons. Sequencing used peripheral blood. The chain joins TRBV18 to TRBJ1-1, with D perhaps TRBD1 (5 bases). The origin of this receptor is a woman in her 70s with COVID-19, enrolled during active disease. The CDR3 nucleotides read TGTGCCAGCTCATTAGGAGGGACCACTGAAGCTTTCTTT. It is translated as CASSLGGTTEAFF. The complete variable domain, with remaining parts taken from reference TRBV18 and TRBJ1-1, reads NAGVMQNPRHLVRRRGQEARLRCSPMKGHSHVYWYRQLPEEGLKFMVYLQKENIIDESGMPKERFSAEFPKEGPSILRIQQVVRGDSAAYFCASSLGGTTEAFFGQGTRLTVV.